The text below deals with one T cell receptor beta chain. What it binds is not known. Germline V gene lookup returns CDR1 SQVTM and CDR2 ANQGSEA. Losses at the gene ends were 6 bases for V and 11 bases for J; bases not matched to a gene: 19. The CDR3 has 16 amino acids. The data derive from a study of CD8+ T cells in alopecia areata. Notes on the study in general: There were many expanded lesional clones persisting in scalp and blood during tofacitinib. Tofacitinib significantly lowered scalp clonality and expanded CD8+ clones among the top 100. Uncertainty remains about how baseline CD8+ expansion links to response, with one nonresponder.

Sequencing used cDNA as its template, made by extracting RNA and reverse transcribing it. Some clones are missing from TCRdb's copy, which holds only in-frame ones; the method was immunoSEQ multiplex PCR. The repertoire holds roughly 190,000 clones, with 60% as singletons. Treatment described: oral pan-JAK inhibitor, 5-10 mg twice daily. It was from alopecia areata patients that lesional scalp punch biopsies and peripheral blood were collected. This chain joins TRBV29-1 and TRBJ2-2; TRBD2 aligns across 9 bases. Sequenced material: CD4+ T cells sorted from blood, taken at week 4, from a patient treated with tofacitinib. The TCR was taken from a human donor with alopecia areata. CDR3 in amino acids: CSVGFLAGWGGSELFF. Here the CDR3 DNA reads TGCAGCGTCGGGTTTCTAGCGGGATGGGGTGGCAGCGAGCTGTTTTTT.